The 31 T cell receptor beta chains listed next were all sequenced from one sample in a study of blood T cell repertoires in COVID-19. This table comes from immunoSEQ multiplex PCR, and its TCRdb copy is limited to in-frame clones, with some not included. There are 180,000 or so clones in the sample; 70% to 85% occur only once, and over 7.5% lies in the top ten. The sequenced sample was peripheral blood. Source of these receptors: a woman at least 80 years old with acute or convalescent COVID-19.

The chain uses TRBV5-4 and TRBJ2-7; TRBD1 aligns across 9 bases. This CDR3 has 12 amino acids. CDR1 is SGHNT, CDR2 YYREEE, per germline (reference sequence). CDR3 residues: CAGRHRGQEQYF. CDR3 bases: TGTGCAGGCAGGCACAGGGGGCAAGAGCAGTACTTC.

The CDR3 DNA follows: TGTGCCATCAGTGAGTCGCGCGCCACTACCTACGAGCAGTACTTC. As protein: CAISESRATTYEQYF. This sequence joins TRBV10-3 and TRBJ2-7, with no clear D. CDR3 length equals 15 residues. With 0 bases removed from V and 2 bases from J, the gap between germline ends came to 11 bases. Germline CDR1 and CDR2: ENHRY and SYGVKD.

The V gene is TRBV5-5, the J gene TRBJ2-7; D is undetermined. V lost 0 bases and J 6 bases, leaving 10 bases between the germline ends. Germline lookup yields CDR1 SGHKS and CDR2 YYEKEE (reference sequence). The CDR3 consists of 13 residues. CDR3 sequence (DNA): TGTGCCAGCAGCTTGGCCGCAGAAACCGAGCAGTACTTC. This sequence encodes CASSLAAETEQYF.

Notes on this clone: Other DNA variants within this sample encode the same CDR3. The J gene is TRBJ1-2, the V gene TRBV19, with D perhaps TRBD1 (5 bases). CDR1 LNHDA and CDR2 SQIVND come from the germline V gene (reference sequence). The length of the CDR3 is 15 residues. V shed 3 bases and J shed 4 bases, with 15 bases lying between them. In DNA, the CDR3 is TGTGCCAGTAGTATCGCCGGGACTGGGGGCTATGGCTACACCTTC. Protein product: CASSIAGTGGYGYTF.

The chain carries TRBV5-1 and TRBJ1-2; TRBD1 might be the D (6 bases). V was trimmed by 3 bases and J by 5 bases, leaving 11 bases between them. The V gene's germline CDR1 is SGHRS and CDR2 YFSETQ. The CDR3 runs 13 residues. The CDR3 DNA follows: TGCGCCAGCAGCTCGGGGGGCGCGTATGGCTACACCTTC. This gives the protein CASSSGGAYGYTF.

The chain recombines TRBV7-2 with TRBJ2-5; the match to TRBD2 covers 11 bases. The trim removed 5 bases at V and 3 bases at J, leaving 5 bases unmatched. CDR1 is SGHTA, CDR2 FQGNSA, per germline. This CDR3 is built from 15 residues. The CDR3 here is CASSVQTSGKETQYF. CDR3 sequence (DNA): TGTGCCAGCAGCGTACAGACTAGCGGGAAAGAGACCCAGTACTTC.

V is TRBV9 and J is TRBJ2-2, with a weak D call TRBD1 (6 bases). V was cut by 0 bases and J by 6 bases, with 18 bases left in between. There are 17 residues in the CDR3. Germline loops: CDR1 SGDLS, CDR2 YYNGEE. The CDR3 is CASSVGVGITGSGELFF. The CDR3 DNA is TGTGCCAGCAGCGTAGGTGTAGGAATAACAGGGTCCGGGGAGCTGTTTTTT.

J is TRBJ2-3 and V is TRBV5-1, with a tentative D call TRBD2 (6 bases). The germline CDR1 and CDR2 sequences are SGHRS and YFSETQ. The V gene lost 5 bases and the J gene lost 5 bases, with 15 bases spanning the gap. The CDR3 is made up of 14 amino acids. Written as DNA, the CDR3 is TGCGCCAGCAGTACCGGGAGCCCCGGAGATACGCAGTATTTT. It codes for CASSTGSPGDTQYF.

The chain is built from TRBV7-2 and TRBJ2-7, with TRBD2 identical over 9 bases. Germline V gives CDR1 SGHTA, CDR2 FQGNSA. This CDR3 comprises 15 residues. The V and J ends lost 1 base and 2 bases, in that order; junction bases with no gene match: 3. The CDR3, as DNA: TGTGCCAGCAGCTTAGTTAGCGGGAGTACCTACGAGCAGTACTTC. Translating it yields CASSLVSGSTYEQYF.

The chain links TRBV6-2 or TRBV6-3 to TRBJ2-2; 14 nucleotides agree with TRBD2. The germline V gene has CDR1 MNHEY and CDR2 SVGEGT. V lost 4 bases and J lost 2; bases outside the gene matches: 15. The CDR3 length is 21 residues. The chain's CDR3 is CASSSQGTSGGPRPNTGELFF. The DNA of the CDR3 is TGTGCCAGCAGTTCCCAGGGGACTAGCGGGGGACCAAGACCCAACACCGGGGAGCTGTTTTTT.

The chain joins TRBV18 to TRBJ2-3; D might be TRBD1 (6 bases). The V gene's germline CDR1 is KGHSH and CDR2 LQKENI. Trimming shortened V by 6 bases and J by 1 base, and 8 bases separated the two germline ends. This CDR3 is built from 13 residues. The CDR3 spells CASSEGGTDTQYF. DNA of the CDR3: TGTGCCAGCTCTGAGGGGGGCACAGATACGCAGTATTTT.

The CDR3 spells CASSYRGRETQYF. CDR3 bases: TGTGCCAGCAGTTACCGCGGCCGAGAGACCCAGTACTTC. The chain uses TRBV6-2 or TRBV6-3 and TRBJ2-5; no definite D call. V lost 2 bases and J lost 4, with 8 bases in between. CDR1 and CDR2 from the germline V gene are MNHEY and SVGEGT. The CDR3 is 13 residues long.

The chain combines TRBV6-5 with TRBJ1-4; no clear D gene. Looked up from germline, CDR1 is MNHEY and CDR2 is SVGAGI. The CDR3 is made up of 13 amino acids. The V and J ends lost 0 bases and 5 bases respectively, with 4 bases between them. CDR3 protein: CASSYSGNEKLFF. CDR3 sequence (DNA): TGTGCCAGCAGTTACTCCGGGAATGAAAAACTGTTTTTT.

As regards this clone: This same CDR3 is encoded by further DNA sequences in the sample. The rearrangement links TRBV18 to TRBJ1-1; 7 positions match TRBD1. The CDR3 spans 15 residues. V shed 3 bases, J shed 2 bases, and the junction held 6 bases outside the gene matches. The germline V gene encodes CDR1 KGHSH and CDR2 LQKENI. The CDR3 region has the DNA TGTGCCAGCTCACCCCGACAGGGTGGAAACACTGAAGCTTTCTTT. Its translation: CASSPRQGGNTEAFF. The complete variable domain, with remaining parts taken from reference TRBV18 and TRBJ1-1, reads NAGVMQNPRHLVRRRGQEARLRCSPMKGHSHVYWYRQLPEEGLKFMVYLQKENIIDESGMPKERFSAEFPKEGPSILRIQQVVRGDSAAYFCASSPRQGGNTEAFFGQGTRLTVV.

V and J are TRBV29-1 and TRBJ1-2; tentatively, D is TRBD1 (5 bases). Germline V gene lookup returns CDR1 SQVTM and CDR2 ANQGSEA. The V end lost 4 bases, the J end lost 0 bases, and 12 bases lay between the germline ends. The CDR3 sequence is 14 residues long. The DNA for the CDR3 is TGCAGCGTTGTAGTGGACACCGCTAACTATGGCTACACCTTC. It encodes CSVVVDTANYGYTF.

This clone was detected only once. The chain couples TRBV4-3 to TRBJ1-6; 8 bases align to TRBD1. V gave up 2 bases and J gave up 6 bases; unmatched junction bases: 6. The V gene's germline CDR1 is LGHNA and CDR2 YSLEER. The length of the CDR3 is 16 residues. The CDR3 loop reads CASSQRGQGSNSPLHF. In nucleotides, the CDR3 is TGCGCCAGCAGCCAAAGAGGACAGGGCTCTAATTCACCCCTCCACTTT.

About this clone itself: Different DNA sequences within this sample yield the same CDR3. V gene TRBV7-8 combines with J gene TRBJ1-6; TRBD1 agrees at 7 bases. The CDR3 is made up of 14 amino acids. V shed 5 bases and J 7 bases; nucleotides not matched to a gene: 5. CDR1 is SGHVS, CDR2 FQNEAQ, per germline. The CDR3 is CASSLDRVNSPLHF. As DNA, the CDR3 is TGTGCCAGCAGCCTCGACAGGGTAAATTCACCCCTCCACTTT.

This chain uses TRBV30 with TRBJ2-1, with D possibly TRBD2 on 5 matching bases. The CDR3 spans 16 residues. The V gene's germline CDR1 is GTSNPN and CDR2 SVGIG (reference sequence). V was shortened by 1 base and J by 7 bases, with 20 bases between the two germline ends. Written as DNA, the CDR3 is TGTGCCTGGAGTGATCATGGCCTAGGAGGAACAAATGAGCAGTTCTTC. Its translation: CAWSDHGLGGTNEQFF. Full variable domain (outside the CDR3, taken from reference TRBV30 and TRBJ2-1): SQTIHQWPATLVQPVGSPLSLECTVEGTSNPNLYWYRQAAGRGLQLLFYSVGIGQISSEVPQNLSASRPQDRQFILSSKKLLLSDSGFYLCAWSDHGLGGTNEQFFGPGTRLTVL.

This clone was observed once. V gene TRBV10-1 combines with J gene TRBJ2-7; TRBD2 matches 8 bases. V shed 5 bases, J shed 4 bases, and the junction held 4 bases outside the gene matches. CDR3 length: 13 amino acids. The germline CDR1 and CDR2 sequences are WNHNN and SYGVQD (reference sequence). CDR3 sequence (DNA): TGCGCCAGCAGTCCCGGGGGGGCATACGAGCAGTACTTC. Translation: CASSPGGAYEQYF.

The chain carries TRBV20-1 and TRBJ2-7; D is unresolved. Germline V CDR1 and CDR2: DFQATT, SNEGSKA (reference sequence). V was cut by 3 bases and J by 3 bases, with 15 bases left in between. There are 14 residues in the CDR3. CDR3 protein: CSASNLNRVYEQYF. CDR3 sequence (DNA): TGCAGTGCTAGTAACCTAAACCGGGTCTACGAGCAGTACTTC.

This clone was observed a handful of times. The chain uses TRBV5-4 and TRBJ1-2; the D gene is possibly TRBD1 (6 bases). There are 14 residues in the CDR3. The V end was cut by 5 bases, the J end by 3 bases, with 14 bases between. CDR1 is SGHNT and CDR2 is YYREEE in the germline V gene (reference sequence). In nucleotides, the CDR3 is TGTGCCAGCAGACTTTTTACAGGGTACTATGGCTACACCTTC. Translation gives CASRLFTGYYGYTF.

This clone appeared a single time. V usage is TRBV2 and J usage is TRBJ2-5, with D perhaps TRBD2 (5 bases). CDR1 is SNHLY and CDR2 is FYNNEI in the germline V gene. This CDR3 spans 11 amino acids. Trimming took 7 bases from V and 5 from J, leaving 8 bases between them. CDR3 amino acids: CASTTGETQYF. The CDR3 nucleotides read TGTGCCAGCACGACGGGGGAGACCCAGTACTTC. The complete variable domain, with remaining parts taken from reference TRBV2 and TRBJ2-5, reads EPEVTQTPSHQVTQMGQEVILRCVPISNHLYFYWYRQILGQKVEFLVSFYNNEISEKSEIFDDQFSVERPDGSNFTLKIRSTKLEDSAMYFCASTTGETQYFGPGTRLLVL.

The chain is built from TRBV7-2 and TRBJ1-2, with TRBD1 identical over 11 bases. The CDR3 is 15 amino acids. The germline gives CDR1 SGHTA, CDR2 FQGNSA. Germline trimming cut 5 bases from V and 7 bases from J; bases unmatched to any gene: 9. CDR3: CASSESGGTGGGYTF. CDR3 sequence (DNA): TGTGCCAGCAGCGAGAGCGGGGGGACAGGGGGTGGCTACACCTTC.

The rearrangement links TRBV4-1 to TRBJ1-3, with D unclear. The V gene's germline CDR1 is MGHRA and CDR2 YSYEKL. The V end was cut by 4 bases, the J end by 2 bases, with 18 bases between. This CDR3 contains 17 residues. The CDR3 region is CASSPFEGTAPGNTIYF. The DNA of the CDR3 is TGCGCCAGCAGCCCCTTTGAGGGAACAGCCCCTGGAAACACCATATATTTT.

The V call is TRBV5-1, the J call TRBJ1-4; D is unclear. Germline CDR1 SGHRS, CDR2 YFSETQ. Trimming stripped 0 bases from V and 0 bases from J, with 6 bases between. This CDR3 spans 15 amino acids. The CDR3 bases are TGCGCCAGCAGCTTGGCGCGTGCAACTAATGAAAAACTGTTTTTT. Protein: CASSLARATNEKLFF.

The chain recombines TRBV18 with TRBJ2-1, with 7 bases fitting TRBD1. Germline-derived CDR1 and CDR2 are KGHSH and LQKENI. Trimming at V came to 4 bases and at J to 5 bases, leaving 2 bases not matched to a gene. The CDR3 runs 13 residues. The CDR3 nucleotides read TGTGCCAGCTCACTAGGGACAGACAATGAGCAGTTCTTC. Translated, it gives CASSLGTDNEQFF. Looking up the rest from reference TRBV18 and TRBJ2-1 gives the full variable domain: NAGVMQNPRHLVRRRGQEARLRCSPMKGHSHVYWYRQLPEEGLKFMVYLQKENIIDESGMPKERFSAEFPKEGPSILRIQQVVRGDSAAYFCASSLGTDNEQFFGPGTRLTVL.

The chain employs TRBV6-5 and TRBJ1-1; TRBD1 matches 8 bases. The germline V gene encodes CDR1 MNHEY and CDR2 SVGAGI. V gave up 4 bases and J gave up 11 bases; unmatched junction bases: 12. The CDR3 spans 14 residues. The chain's CDR3 is CASSSSGGDVGAFF. CDR3 bases: TGTGCCAGCAGTTCGTCAGGGGGCGATGTGGGTGCTTTCTTT.

This clone appeared a few times. The chain has TRBV7-9 and TRBJ2-3; the D is unclear. Germline CDR1 and CDR2: SEHNR and FQNEAQ (reference sequence). The CDR3 is 14 residues long. V was clipped by 5 bases and J by 4 bases, with 13 bases between them. The CDR3 spells CASSRFSSPDTQYF. Written as DNA, the CDR3 is TGTGCCAGCAGCCGATTTAGTTCGCCAGATACGCAGTATTTT.

This clone was recorded once. This chain connects TRBV18 to TRBJ1-6; perhaps TRBD1 as D (5 bases). Germline loops: CDR1 KGHSH, CDR2 LQKENI. Deletions cut 3 bases from V and 7 bases from J, with 7 bases between. This CDR3 is 13 amino acids long. Here the CDR3 DNA reads TGTGCCAGCTCACCGGGGGGGAATTCACCCCTCCACTTT. Encoded protein: CASSPGGNSPLHF.

This clone was counted a single time. The rearrangement uses TRBV11-2 and TRBJ1-1; possible D gene TRBD1, 6 bases. CDR3 length: 12 residues. Trimming shortened V by 5 bases and J by 6 bases, and 10 bases separated the two germline ends. Germline loops: CDR1 SGHAT, CDR2 FQNNGV. The CDR3 spells CASSGRTAEAFF. The CDR3 nucleotides read TGTGCCAGCAGCGGCCGGACAGCTGAAGCTTTCTTT.

The J gene is TRBJ2-7, the V gene TRBV11-2, with 7 bases matching TRBD2. This CDR3 comprises 13 residues. Germline CDR1 is SGHAT and CDR2 is FQNNGV. V lost 5 bases and J lost 1; bases outside the gene matches: 2. CDR3 in amino acids: CASSRGGSYEQYF. In nucleotides, the CDR3 is TGTGCCAGCAGCCGCGGGGGTTCCTACGAGCAGTACTTC.